The TCR beta chain under discussion was sequenced for a study of shared clonotypes between healthy human individuals. This CDR3 region has 15 residues. V lost 0 bases to trimming and J lost 8 bases, with 13 bases between them. Per the germline V gene, CDR1 is SEHNR and CDR2 is FQNEAQ (reference sequence). Sorted-subset replicate PCRs used about 200 ng of genomic DNA. This amount corresponded to tens of thousands of T cell genomes. The protocol was immunoSEQ multiplex PCR, while the TCRdb copy is restricted to in-frame clones and leaves out a portion. The sample lists around 1.1 million clones, approximately 75% occurring once. Naive CD4+ cells were CD45RA-selected; the remaining cells were memory.

The TCR originated in a man aged 18 to 35 in good health. Some clones in this sample may be carry-over from other donors' samples. The sequencing input was memory CD4+ T cells from PBMCs. As to subset: CD45RA-negative fraction. The chain recombines TRBV7-9 with TRBJ1-4; possible D gene TRBD1, 5 bases. The CDR3 sequence: CASSLAQGEREKLFF. The CDR3 DNA is TGTGCCAGCAGCTTAGCTCAGGGAGAAAGGGAAAAACTGTTTTTT.